This TCR beta chain originates from a study of tumor-infiltrating lymphocytes in primary liver carcinoma. Trimming stripped 6 bases from V and 5 bases from J, with 11 bases between. The CDR3 runs to 13 residues. Priming with a constant-region primer yielded TCR beta cDNA from roughly 0.45 ug total RNA. It was through three nested multiplex PCR rounds of slightly modified ARM-PCR that TCR beta libraries arose. Running 9 to 11 cycles apiece, the first two PCR rounds relied on TRBV1-TRBV30 forward primers together with a C-beta reverse primer. TCRdb re-analysed the multiplex PCR reads in MiXCR, keeping a single row per CDR3 protein. The sample consists of 100,000 or so distinct CDR3 sequences, more than 60% of them appearing once. Notes on the study in general: Tumors had a significantly higher top-250-clone fraction than blood (p = 0.039).

This clonotype was seen ten or more times. The target antigen is unknown. Both RNA and DNA were isolated together from about 20-30 mg of bulk tissue that had not been sorted. V gene TRBV12-3 or TRBV12-4 combines with J gene TRBJ1-5; D perhaps matches TRBD1 (5 bases). Sequencing was carried out using liver tumor tissue from sampling region 5. This sample's subset: tumor region T5, tumor centre. This clonotype was sampled from a woman aged 55-70 years with primary liver carcinoma and hepatitis B virus infection. CDR3 nucleotides: TGTGCCAGCAGCGGACAAACCTATCAGCCCCAGCATTTT. It translates to CASSGQTYQPQHF.